This TCR beta chain is drawn from a study of Ad26.COV2.S vaccination and SARS-CoV-2 variants. Turning to the study itself: Administration of Ad26.COV2.S was intramuscular, either once or twice 56 days apart.

Study observations and caveats: Across vaccine and placebo recipients, the breadth of non-spike TCRs was similar.

Noted treatment: approximately 18 received Ad26.COV2.S at low or high dose, single or two shots; 5 received placebo; per-sample allocation not given. Specimen acquisition occurred on day 63 following the initial vaccine or placebo injection. In the vaccine, an Ad26 vector expressed the SARS-CoV-2 spike of the Wuhan strain. Profiled with immunoSEQ multiplex PCR; TCRdb holds only in-frame clones, not every one. This table has hundreds of thousands of clones, roughly 90% appearing once. Looked up from germline, CDR1 is SGHNT and CDR2 is YYREEE (reference sequence). The CDR3 runs 14 residues. The ends lost 0 bases at V and 4 bases at J; junction bases unmatched: 1. Only one count was recorded for this clone. Its target is unknown.

The input for sequencing was peripheral blood, taken in a trial of Ad26.COV2.S vaccine versus placebo. The chain has TRBV5-4 and TRBJ2-5, with TRBD1 matching 9 bases. This receptor was obtained from a person between 18 and 60 years old who received the Ad26.COV2.S COVID-19 vaccine or a placebo. The CDR3 coding sequence is TGTGCCAGCAGCTTGGAACAGGGGGCAGAGACCCAGTACTTC. Translating gives CASSLEQGAETQYF. Full variable domain (missing parts from reference TRBV5-4 and TRBJ2-5): ETGVTQSPTHLIKTRGQQVTLRCSSQSGHNTVSWYQQALGQGPQFIFQYYREEENGRGNFPPRFSGLQFPNYSSELNVNALELDDSALYLCASSLEQGAETQYFGPGTRLLVL.